The T cell receptor beta chain under discussion was sequenced for a study of T cells in Graves' hyperthyroidism and ophthalmopathy. Amplification targeted TCR beta CDR3 regions from RNA transcripts. The study used the HTBI primer set for a first-round RT-PCR of the TCR CDR3. TCRdb used MiXCR to reprocess the multiplex PCR reads, holding one entry per CDR3 protein. The top ten hold about 21% of the sample, which has more than 350,000 distinct CDR3 sequences, approximately 14% seen once. The PBMCs had their origin in less than 13 ml of fresh peripheral blood. Findings of the study overall: In the blood, most expanded thyroid clonotypes above 0.001 appeared as well.

Comments on this clonotype: Its target is unknown.

Trimming shortened V by 8 bases and J by 6 bases, and 26 bases separated the two germline ends. This CDR3 is built from 17 residues. CDR1 is MGHRA and CDR2 is YSYEKL in the germline V gene. Input material: blood. The sequence came from a woman aged 60-75 years with Graves' ophthalmopathy. The V and J genes are TRBV4-1 and TRBJ2-1; D remains ambiguous. The CDR3 loop is CASQPVVGGLAFNEQFF. The CDR3 nucleotides are TGCGCCAGCCAACCTGTTGTGGGCGGTCTCGCCTTCAATGAGCAGTTCTTC.